This T cell receptor beta chain came from a study of blood T cell repertoires in COVID-19. Overall study context: The study drew acute and convalescent COVID-19 samples from the United States, Italy and Spain. T cells, B-cell-depleted T cells, or PBMCs supplied cDNA or gDNA.

Original processing methods: Reference gene primer amplification in the assay estimated nucleated cell counts. Sequenced by immunoSEQ multiplex PCR; TCRdb stores in-frame clones only, minus some. V, J and clone size are taken as reported in that table, and D and trimming were inferred from the DNA itself. The sample carries 25,000 to 40,000 clones, around 86% recorded once. Germline assignment: CDR1 WNHNN and CDR2 SYGVQD (reference sequence). V was pared by 5 bases and J by 6 bases, with 19 bases of the junction left unmatched. The CDR3 is 17 amino acids. The receptor was derived from a man in his sixties with active COVID-19. The sequenced sample consisted of peripheral blood. The chain uses TRBV10-1 and TRBJ2-7, with TRBD1 matching 7 bases. The CDR3 reads CASSSEPWTGPLFEQYF. The CDR3 coding sequence is TGCGCCAGCAGTTCCGAACCCTGGACAGGCCCACTCTTCGAGCAGTACTTC.